This T cell receptor (beta chain) was identified in a study of T cell changes during pregnancy in multiple sclerosis (dated 2019 in TCRdb). Describing the broader study: The study examined how the T cell repertoire changed over the course of pregnancy in women with multiple sclerosis.

CDR1 and CDR2, looked up from the germline V gene, are SGHDT and YYEEEE. From the cysteine up to the phenylalanine, the CDR3 has a length of 14 residues. Only the CDR3 DNA is retained, 42 bases long and in frame from the first base. Trimming takes 4 bases off V and 1 base off J; junction bases not matched to a gene: 2. Receptor libraries were prepared by the immunoSEQ multiplex PCR assay. Entries here come from immuneACCESS through TCRdb and include only in-frame sequences with V and J called. Some clones fail to appear in such tables; in the studies checked, an unresolved V gene covers under half of the shortfall, and the cause of the remainder is unknown. This sample lists around 120,000 clones; approximately 90% were detected once. The ten largest clones represent 3% to 3.5% of the sample. In the case of this clone: Its target antigen remains unknown. No much larger clonotype is one base removed from it; base qualities were not supplied. In the same sample, other DNA sequences code for this CDR3.

The sequencing used peripheral blood, collected after pregnancy. Rearrangement joined TRBV5-6 to TRBJ1-1, and TRBD1 matches 9 of the central bases. This receptor was obtained from a female donor with multiple sclerosis, enrolled in a pregnancy study. The CDR3 reads CASSPGQGNTEAFF. In nucleotide form, the sequence is TGTGCCAGCAGCCCGGGACAGGGGAACACTGAAGCTTTCTTT.